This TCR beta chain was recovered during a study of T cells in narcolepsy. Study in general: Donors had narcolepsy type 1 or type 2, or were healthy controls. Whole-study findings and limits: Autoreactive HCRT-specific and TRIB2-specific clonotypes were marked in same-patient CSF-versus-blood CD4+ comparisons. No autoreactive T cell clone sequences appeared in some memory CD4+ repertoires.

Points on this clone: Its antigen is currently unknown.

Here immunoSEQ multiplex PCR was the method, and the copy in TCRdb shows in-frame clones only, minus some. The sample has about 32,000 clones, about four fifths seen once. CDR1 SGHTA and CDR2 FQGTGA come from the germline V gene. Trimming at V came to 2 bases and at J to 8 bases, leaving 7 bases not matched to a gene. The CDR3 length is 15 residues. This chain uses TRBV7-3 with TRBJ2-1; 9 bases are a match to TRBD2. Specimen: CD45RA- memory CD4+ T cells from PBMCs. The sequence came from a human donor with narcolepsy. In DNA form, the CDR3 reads TGTGCCAGCAGCTTAGGTGCGGGAGGGCCGGATGAGCAGTTCTTC. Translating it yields CASSLGAGGPDEQFF.